This T cell receptor (beta chain) was sequenced in a study of cytomegalovirus exposure and HLA in healthy donors. A multiplex PCR was run with 60 Vbeta primers and 13 Jbeta primers. Sequencing used immunoSEQ multiplex PCR; TCRdb keeps in-frame clones, though not all of them. The sample includes almost 35,000 clones. As regards this clone: The antigen is undetermined.

CDR3 length equals 14 residues. V shed 0 bases and J 5 bases; nucleotides not matched to a gene: 2. Germline CDR1 is GTSNPN and CDR2 is SVGIG (reference sequence). General study findings and limits: Relative to equally common others, HLA-associated TCR beta chains showed greater clonal expansion in a later analysis. The productive fraction for most TCR beta V segments was about 90% or about 30% in an earlier analysis. According to the study, 150 to 200 TCR beta chains were cytomegalovirus-associated. Under in vitro conditions, a few CMV-associated chains were confirmed as specific for CMV antigens.

The receptor was isolated from a woman aged 40-49 years in good health and CMV-seropositive. The sequenced sample was PBMCs. The chain recombines TRBV30 with TRBJ2-1, with TRBD2 matching 9 bases. The CDR3 region is CAWSVLAGDNEQFF. The CDR3 region has the DNA TGTGCCTGGAGTGTACTAGCGGGTGACAATGAGCAGTTCTTC.